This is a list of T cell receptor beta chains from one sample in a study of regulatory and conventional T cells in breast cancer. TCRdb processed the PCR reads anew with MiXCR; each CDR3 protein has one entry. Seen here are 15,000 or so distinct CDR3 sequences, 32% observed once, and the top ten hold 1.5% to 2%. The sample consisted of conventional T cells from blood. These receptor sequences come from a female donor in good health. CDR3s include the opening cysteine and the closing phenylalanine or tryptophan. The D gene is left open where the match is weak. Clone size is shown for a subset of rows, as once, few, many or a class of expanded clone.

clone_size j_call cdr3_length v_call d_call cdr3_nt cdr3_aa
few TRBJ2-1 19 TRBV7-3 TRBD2 TGTGCCAGCAGCTTAAAGGGCGTAGCGGGAGGGCCTCGGAACAATGAGCAGTTCTTC CASSLKGVAGGPRNNEQFF
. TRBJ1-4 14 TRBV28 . TGTGCCAGCAGTGCCGGGGGGGGGCGGGAAAAACTGTTTTTT CASSAGGGREKLFF
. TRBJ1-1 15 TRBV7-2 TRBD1 TGTGCCAGCAGCCCGGACGGACAGGGTGTCACTGAAGCTTTCTTT CASSPDGQGVTEAFF
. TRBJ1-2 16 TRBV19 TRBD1 TGTGCCAGTAGTCCGCTGGACAGGGGAGACGATACGAGCTACACCTTC CASSPLDRGDDTSYTF
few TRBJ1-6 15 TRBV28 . TGTGCCAGCAGTTTAGAGCGGGGAGTCAATTCACCCCTCCACTTT CASSLERGVNSPLHF
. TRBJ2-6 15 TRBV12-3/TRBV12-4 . TGTGCCAGCAGTCCTGGGCCAGGCGGGGCCAACGTCCTGACTTTC CASSPGPGGANVLTF
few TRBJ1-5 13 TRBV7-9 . TGTGCCAGCAGCTCGAACGAGCTGCAGCCCCAGCATTTT CASSSNELQPQHF
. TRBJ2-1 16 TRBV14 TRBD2 TGTGCCAGCAGCGCCAGACTAGCGGGGCCCTACAATGAGCAGTTCTTC CASSARLAGPYNEQFF
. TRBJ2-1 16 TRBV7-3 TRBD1 TGTGCCAGCAGCTTATCCGCCGGGACAGGGGCCAATGAGCAGTCCTTC CASSLSAGTGANEQSF
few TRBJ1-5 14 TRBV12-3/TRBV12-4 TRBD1 TGTGCCAGCAGCACGACAGGGGGAAATCAGCCCCAGCATTTT CASSTTGGNQPQHF
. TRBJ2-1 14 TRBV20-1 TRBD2 TGCAGTGCTCAGACTAGCGGAGCCTACAATGAGCAGTTCTTC CSAQTSGAYNEQFF
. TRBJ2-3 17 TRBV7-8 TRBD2 TGTGCCAGCAGCCTCAACGCTGTAGCGGGGGAAGCTAATACGCAGTATTTT CASSLNAVAGEANTQYF
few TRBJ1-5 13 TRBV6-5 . TGTGCCAGCAGTCCCCACCCAGGGCAGCCCCAGCATTTT CASSPHPGQPQHF
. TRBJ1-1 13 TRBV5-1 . TGCGCCAGCAGCTTAACAGTTGCCACTGAAGCTTTCTTT CASSLTVATEAFF
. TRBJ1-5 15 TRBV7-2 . TGTGCCAGCAGCCCGGACCGGGGAAACAATCAGCCCCAGCATTTT CASSPDRGNNQPQHF
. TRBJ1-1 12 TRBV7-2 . TGTGCCAGCAGCCTAACGAACACTGAAGCTTTCTTT CASSLTNTEAFF
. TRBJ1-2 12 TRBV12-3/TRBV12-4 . TGTGCCAGCAGTATCCCGAATAAGGGCTACACCTTC CASSIPNKGYTF
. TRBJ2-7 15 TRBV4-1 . TGCGCCAGCAGCCAAGACGTGGGACACCCCTACGAGCAGTACTTC CASSQDVGHPYEQYF
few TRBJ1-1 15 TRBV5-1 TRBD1 TGCGCCAGCAGCTTAGGGACAGGGGGCTCGACTGAAGCTTTCTTT CASSLGTGGSTEAFF
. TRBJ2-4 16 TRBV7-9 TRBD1 TGTGCCAGCAGCCTGGACAGGTTCTCAACCAAAAACATTCAGTACTTC CASSLDRFSTKNIQYF
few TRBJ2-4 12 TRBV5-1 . TGCGCCAGCAGCTTCGATCAAAACATTCAGTACTTC CASSFDQNIQYF
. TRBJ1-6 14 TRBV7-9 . TGTGCCAGCAGCCGGGGGGCCGGAAATTCACCCCTCCACTTT CASSRGAGNSPLHF
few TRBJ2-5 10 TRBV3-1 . TGTGCCAGCAGCCAAGAGACCCAGTACTTC CASSQETQYF
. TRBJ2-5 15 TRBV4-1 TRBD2 TGCGCCAGCAGCCCCGGACTAGCGGGGGTTGAGACCCAGTACTTC CASSPGLAGVETQYF
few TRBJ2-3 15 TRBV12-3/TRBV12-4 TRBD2 TGTGCCAGCAGTTCCGGGGGGTCATTACAGGATACGCAGTATTTT CASSSGGSLQDTQYF
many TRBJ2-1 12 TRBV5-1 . TGCGCCAGCAGCTTATCGGGGAATGAGCAGTTCTTC CASSLSGNEQFF
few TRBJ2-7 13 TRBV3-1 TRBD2 TGTGCCAGCAGCCAAGGGACTAGCGGGAGGCCGTACTTC CASSQGTSGRPYF
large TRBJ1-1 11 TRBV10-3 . TGTGCCATCAGTGAGGTCACTGAAGCTTTCTTT CAISEVTEAFF
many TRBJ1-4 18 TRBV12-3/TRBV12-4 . TGTGCCAGCAGTTTAGTTTGGTGGGATGGGCAGTCTAATGAAAAACTGTTTTTT CASSLVWWDGQSNEKLFF
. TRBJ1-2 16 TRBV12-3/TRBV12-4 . TGTGCCAGCAGTTTATCCCAATTGGTGGGGGAATATGGCTACCCCTTC CASSLSQLVGEYGYPF
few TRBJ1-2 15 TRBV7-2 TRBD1 TGTGCCAGCAGCCCGCGGACAGGGGCGCCCTATGGCTACACCTTC CASSPRTGAPYGYTF
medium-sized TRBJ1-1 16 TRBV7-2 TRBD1 TGTGCCAGCAGCCCTAGGAGGGGACAGAAGAACACTGAAGCTTTCTTT CASSPRRGQKNTEAFF
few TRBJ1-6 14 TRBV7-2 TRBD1 TGTGCCAGCAGCTTCCGGGACAGTAATTCACCCCTCCACTTT CASSFRDSNSPLHF
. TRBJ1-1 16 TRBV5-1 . TGCGCCAGCAGCCAAGCCGCCGGACAGATGAACACTGAAGCTTTCTTT CASSQAAGQMNTEAFF
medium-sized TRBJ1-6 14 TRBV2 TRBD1 TGTGCCAGCAGTGAGGACAGGGGGTATTCACCCCTCCACTTT CASSEDRGYSPLHF
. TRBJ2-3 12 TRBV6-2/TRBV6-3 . TGTGCCGGCGGGCGAGGCACAGATACGCAGTATTTT CAGGRGTDTQYF
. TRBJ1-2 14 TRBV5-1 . TGCGCCAGCAGCTTTGAGGACAGCCCCTATGGCTACACCTTC CASSFEDSPYGYTF
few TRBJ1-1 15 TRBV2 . TGTGCCACCTTAGGGGAGCACGCAGCGAACACTGAAGCTTTCTTT CATLGEHAANTEAFF
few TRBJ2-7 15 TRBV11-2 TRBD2 TGTGCCAGCAGCTTAGACATAGCGGGCACCTACGAGCAGTACTTC CASSLDIAGTYEQYF
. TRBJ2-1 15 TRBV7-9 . TGTGCCAGCAGCTTAGGCAGGGGCGAGTACAATGAGCAGTTCTTC CASSLGRGEYNEQFF